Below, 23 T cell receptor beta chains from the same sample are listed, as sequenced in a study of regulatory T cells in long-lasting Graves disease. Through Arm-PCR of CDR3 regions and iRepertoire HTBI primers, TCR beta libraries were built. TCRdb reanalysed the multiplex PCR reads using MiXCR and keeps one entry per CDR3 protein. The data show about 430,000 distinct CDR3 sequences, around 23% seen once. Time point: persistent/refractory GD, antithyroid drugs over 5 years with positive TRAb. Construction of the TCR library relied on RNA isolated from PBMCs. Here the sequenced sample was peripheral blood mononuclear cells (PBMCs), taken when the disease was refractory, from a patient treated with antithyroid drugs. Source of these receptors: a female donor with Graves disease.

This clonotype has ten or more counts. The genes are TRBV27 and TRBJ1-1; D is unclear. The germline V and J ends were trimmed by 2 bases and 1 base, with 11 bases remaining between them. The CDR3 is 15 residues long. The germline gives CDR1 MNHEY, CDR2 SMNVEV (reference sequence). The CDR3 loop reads CASSLGGLGNTEAFF. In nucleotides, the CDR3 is TGTGCCAGCAGTTTAGGAGGGTTGGGGAACACTGAAGCTTTCTTT.

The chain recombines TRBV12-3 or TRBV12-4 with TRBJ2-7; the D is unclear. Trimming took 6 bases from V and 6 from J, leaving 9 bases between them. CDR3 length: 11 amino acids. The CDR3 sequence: CASSLLVEQYF. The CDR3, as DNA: TGTGCCAGCAGCCTACTTGTCGAGCAGTACTTC.

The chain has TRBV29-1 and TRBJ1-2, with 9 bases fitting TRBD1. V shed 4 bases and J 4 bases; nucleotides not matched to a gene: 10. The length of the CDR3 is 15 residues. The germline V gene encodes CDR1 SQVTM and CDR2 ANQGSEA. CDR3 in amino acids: CSVVLLGQGLYGYTF. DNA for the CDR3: TGCAGCGTTGTTCTCCTGGGACAGGGACTCTATGGCTACACCTTC.

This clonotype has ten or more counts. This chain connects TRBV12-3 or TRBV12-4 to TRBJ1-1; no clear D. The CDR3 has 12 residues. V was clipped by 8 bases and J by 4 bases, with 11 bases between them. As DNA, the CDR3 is TGTGCCAGCGGGGAGGGAGGCACTGAAGCTTTCTTT. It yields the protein CASGEGGTEAFF.

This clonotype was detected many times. The CDR3 sequence: CASSTGYAYEQYF. Written as DNA, the CDR3 is TGTGCCAGCAGTACAGGTTATGCCTACGAGCAGTACTTC. The V gene is TRBV12-3 or TRBV12-4, the J gene TRBJ2-7; perhaps TRBD1 as D (5 bases). This CDR3 contains 13 residues. Trimming cost V 5 bases and J 2 bases, with 10 bases left between them.

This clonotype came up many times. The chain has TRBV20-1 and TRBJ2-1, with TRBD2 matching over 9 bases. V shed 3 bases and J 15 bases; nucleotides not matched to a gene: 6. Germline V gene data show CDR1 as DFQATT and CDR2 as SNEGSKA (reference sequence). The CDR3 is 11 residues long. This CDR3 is CSASEREVPFF. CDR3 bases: TGCAGTGCTAGCGAGCGGGAGGTACCGTTCTTC.

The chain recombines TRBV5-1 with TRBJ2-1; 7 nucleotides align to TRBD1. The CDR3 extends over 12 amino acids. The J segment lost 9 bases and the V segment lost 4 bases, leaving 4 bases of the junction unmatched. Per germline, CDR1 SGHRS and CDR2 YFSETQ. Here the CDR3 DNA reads TGCGCCAGCAGCGACAGGGTGGGTGAGCAGTTCTTC. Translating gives CASSDRVGEQFF.

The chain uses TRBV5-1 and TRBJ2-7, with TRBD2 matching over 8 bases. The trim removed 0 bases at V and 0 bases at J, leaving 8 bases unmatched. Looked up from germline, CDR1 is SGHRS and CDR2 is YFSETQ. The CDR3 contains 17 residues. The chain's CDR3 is CASSLGAGTSSSYEQYF. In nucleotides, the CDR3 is TGCGCCAGCAGCTTGGGAGCCGGGACTAGTAGCTCCTACGAGCAGTACTTC. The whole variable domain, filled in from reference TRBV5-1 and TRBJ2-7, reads KAGVTQTPRYLIKTRGQQVTLSCSPISGHRSVSWYQQTPGQGLQFLFEYFSETQRNKGNFPGRFSGRQFSNSRSEMNVSTLELGDSALYLCASSLGAGTSSSYEQYFGPGTRLTVT.

This CDR3 is CAWRKKTGTGNTIYF. The CDR3 nucleotides are TGTGCCTGGAGGAAAAAGACAGGGACTGGAAACACCATATATTTT. The rearrangement joins TRBV30 to TRBJ1-3; 7 bases map to TRBD1. The CDR3 totals 15 residues. In germline, CDR1 is GTSNPN, CDR2 SVGIG (reference sequence). V shed 3 bases and J 2 bases; nucleotides not matched to a gene: 7.

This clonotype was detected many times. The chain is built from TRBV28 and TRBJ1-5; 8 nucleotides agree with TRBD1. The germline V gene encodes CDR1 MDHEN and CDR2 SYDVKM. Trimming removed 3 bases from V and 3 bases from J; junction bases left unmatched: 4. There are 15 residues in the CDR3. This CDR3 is CASSFYRGDNQPQHF. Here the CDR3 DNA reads TGTGCCAGCAGTTTTTACAGGGGGGACAATCAGCCCCAGCATTTT.

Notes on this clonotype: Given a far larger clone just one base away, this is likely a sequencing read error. CDR3 amino acids: CASRDQGGTEAFF. CDR3 DNA sequence: TGTGCCAGCAGGGACCAGGGGGGCACTGAAGCTTTCTTT. This chain joins TRBV7-9 and TRBJ1-1, with TRBD1 matching 7 bases. The CDR3 is 13 residues long. Per germline, CDR1 SEHNR and CDR2 FQNEAQ (reference sequence). V was clipped by 6 bases and J by 4 bases; unmatched bases: 5.

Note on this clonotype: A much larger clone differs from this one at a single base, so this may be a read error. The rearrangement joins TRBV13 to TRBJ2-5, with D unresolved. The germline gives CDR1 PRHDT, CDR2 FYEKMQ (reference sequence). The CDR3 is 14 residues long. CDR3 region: CASSLESDLEAQYF. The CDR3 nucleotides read TGTGCCAGCAGCTTAGAATCGGACCTAGAGGCCCAGTACTTC.

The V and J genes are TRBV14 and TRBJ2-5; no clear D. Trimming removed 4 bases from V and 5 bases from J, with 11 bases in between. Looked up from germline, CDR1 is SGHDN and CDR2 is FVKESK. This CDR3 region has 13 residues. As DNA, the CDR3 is TGTGCCAGCAGCCTCCTGGGATCGGAGACCCAGTACTTC. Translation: CASSLLGSETQYF.

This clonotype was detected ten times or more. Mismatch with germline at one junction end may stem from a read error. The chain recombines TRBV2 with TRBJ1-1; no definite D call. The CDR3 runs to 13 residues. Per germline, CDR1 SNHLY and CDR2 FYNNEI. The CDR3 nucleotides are TGTGCCAGCAGCGAAGAAGTTAACACTGAAGCTTTCTTT. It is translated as CASSEEVNTEAFF.

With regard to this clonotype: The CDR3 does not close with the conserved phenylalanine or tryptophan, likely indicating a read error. The CDR3 region has the DNA TGTGCCAGCAGCAAGGGACAGGGCTACGAGCAGTACTCC. Translating gives CASSKGQGYEQYS. The gene calls are TRBV11-2 and TRBJ2-7; 9 positions agree with TRBD1. The CDR3 spans 13 residues. Germline V gene data show CDR1 as SGHAT and CDR2 as FQNNGV. V gave up 5 bases and J gave up 3 bases; unmatched junction bases: 2.

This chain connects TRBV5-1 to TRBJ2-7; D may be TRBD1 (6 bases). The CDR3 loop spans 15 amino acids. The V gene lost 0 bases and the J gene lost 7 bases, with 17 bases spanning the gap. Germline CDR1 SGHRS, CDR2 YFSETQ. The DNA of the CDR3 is TGCGCCAGCAGCTTGGGGAGACAGGTCGGAAATGAGCAGTACTTC. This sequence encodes CASSLGRQVGNEQYF.

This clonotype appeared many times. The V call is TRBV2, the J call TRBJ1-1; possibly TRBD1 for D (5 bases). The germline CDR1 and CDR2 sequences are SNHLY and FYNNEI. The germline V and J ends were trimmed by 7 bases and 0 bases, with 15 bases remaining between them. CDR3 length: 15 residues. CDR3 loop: CASTREGRLNTEAFF. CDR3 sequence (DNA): TGTGCCAGCACCCGGGAGGGACGGTTGAACACTGAAGCTTTCTTT.

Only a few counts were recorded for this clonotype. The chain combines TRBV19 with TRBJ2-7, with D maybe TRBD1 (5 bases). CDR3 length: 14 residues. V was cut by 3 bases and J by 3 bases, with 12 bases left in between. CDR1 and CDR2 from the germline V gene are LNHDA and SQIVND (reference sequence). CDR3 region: CASSMIGRDYEQYF. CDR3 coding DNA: TGTGCCAGTAGTATGATTGGCAGGGACTACGAGCAGTACTTC.

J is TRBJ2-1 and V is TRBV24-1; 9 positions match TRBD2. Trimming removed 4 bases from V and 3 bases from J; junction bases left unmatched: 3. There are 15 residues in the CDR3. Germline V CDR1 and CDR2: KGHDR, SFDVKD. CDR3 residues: CATSEALAGYNEQFF. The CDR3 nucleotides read TGTGCCACCAGTGAAGCACTAGCGGGCTACAATGAGCAGTTCTTC.

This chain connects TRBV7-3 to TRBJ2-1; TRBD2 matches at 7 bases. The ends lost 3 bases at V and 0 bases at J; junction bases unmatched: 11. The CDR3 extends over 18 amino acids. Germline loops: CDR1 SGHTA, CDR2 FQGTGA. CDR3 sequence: CASSLGSLAEISYNEQFF. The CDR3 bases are TGTGCCAGCAGCTTGGGTTCTCTAGCGGAGATCTCCTACAATGAGCAGTTCTTC.

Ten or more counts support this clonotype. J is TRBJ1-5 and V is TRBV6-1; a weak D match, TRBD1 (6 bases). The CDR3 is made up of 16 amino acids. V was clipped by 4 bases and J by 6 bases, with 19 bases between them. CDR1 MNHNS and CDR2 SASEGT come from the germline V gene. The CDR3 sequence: CASSATGTRMGQPQHF. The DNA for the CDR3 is TGTGCCAGCAGTGCAACAGGGACGAGAATGGGTCAGCCCCAGCATTTT.

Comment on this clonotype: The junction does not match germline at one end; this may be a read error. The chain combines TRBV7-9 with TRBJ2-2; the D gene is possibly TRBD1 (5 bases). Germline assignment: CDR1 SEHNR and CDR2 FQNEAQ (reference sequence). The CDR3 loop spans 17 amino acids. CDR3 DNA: TGTGCCAGCAGCGTAGCAATGGGGCTATTGAACACCGGGGAGCTGTTTTTT. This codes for CASSVAMGLLNTGELFF.

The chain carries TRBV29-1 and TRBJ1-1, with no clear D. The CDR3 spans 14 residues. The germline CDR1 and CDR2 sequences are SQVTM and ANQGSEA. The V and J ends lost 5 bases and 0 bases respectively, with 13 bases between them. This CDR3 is CSVNPSTVNTEAFF. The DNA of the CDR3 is TGCAGCGTTAACCCCTCGACCGTGAACACTGAAGCTTTCTTT.